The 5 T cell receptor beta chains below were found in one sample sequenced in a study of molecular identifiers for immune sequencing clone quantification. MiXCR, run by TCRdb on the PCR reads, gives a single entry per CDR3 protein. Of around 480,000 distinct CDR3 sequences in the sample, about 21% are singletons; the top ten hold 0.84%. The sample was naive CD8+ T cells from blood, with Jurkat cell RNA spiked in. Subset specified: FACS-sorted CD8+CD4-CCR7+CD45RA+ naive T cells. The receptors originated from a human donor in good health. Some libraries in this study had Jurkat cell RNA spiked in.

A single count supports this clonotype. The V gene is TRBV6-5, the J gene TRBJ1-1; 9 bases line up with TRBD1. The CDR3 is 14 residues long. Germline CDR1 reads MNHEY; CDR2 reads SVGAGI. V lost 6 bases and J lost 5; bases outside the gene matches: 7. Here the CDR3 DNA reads TGTGCCAGCAGAGGGGGGACAGGGTGGACTGAAGCTTTCTTT. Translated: CASRGGTGWTEAFF.

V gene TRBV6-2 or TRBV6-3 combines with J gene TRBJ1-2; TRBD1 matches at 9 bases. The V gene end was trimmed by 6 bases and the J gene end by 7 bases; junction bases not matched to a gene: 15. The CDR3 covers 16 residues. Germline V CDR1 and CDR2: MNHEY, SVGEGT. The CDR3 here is CASSYDAGTGSFGYTF. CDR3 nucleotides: TGTGCCAGCAGCTACGATGCCGGGACAGGGAGTTTTGGCTACACCTTC.

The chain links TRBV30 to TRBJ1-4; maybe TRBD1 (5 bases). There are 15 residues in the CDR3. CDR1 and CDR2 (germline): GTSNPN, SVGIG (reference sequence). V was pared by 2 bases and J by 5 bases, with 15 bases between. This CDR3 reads CAWSLGAVLNEKLFF. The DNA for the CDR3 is TGTGCCTGGAGTTTAGGGGCAGTGCTAAATGAAAAACTGTTTTTT. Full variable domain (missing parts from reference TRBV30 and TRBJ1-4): SQTIHQWPATLVQPVGSPLSLECTVEGTSNPNLYWYRQAAGRGLQLLFYSVGIGQISSEVPQNLSASRPQDRQFILSSKKLLLSDSGFYLCAWSLGAVLNEKLFFGSGTQLSVL.

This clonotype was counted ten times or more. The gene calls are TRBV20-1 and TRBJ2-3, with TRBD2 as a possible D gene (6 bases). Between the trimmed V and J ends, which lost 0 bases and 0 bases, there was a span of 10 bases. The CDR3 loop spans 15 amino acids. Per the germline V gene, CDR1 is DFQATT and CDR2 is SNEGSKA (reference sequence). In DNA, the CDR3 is TGCAGTGCTAGAGATAGCGGAAAAAGCACAGATACGCAGTATTTT. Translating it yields CSARDSGKSTDTQYF.

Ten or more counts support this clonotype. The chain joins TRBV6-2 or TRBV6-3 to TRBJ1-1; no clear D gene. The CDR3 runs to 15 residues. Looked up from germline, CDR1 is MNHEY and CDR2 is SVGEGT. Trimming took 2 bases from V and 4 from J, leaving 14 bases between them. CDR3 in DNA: TGTGCCAGCAGTTACGTTGGGAGTCTTGGCACTGAAGCTTTCTTT. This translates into CASSYVGSLGTEAFF.